This is a list of T cell receptor beta chains from one sample in a study of cytomegalovirus exposure and HLA in healthy donors. Using immunoSEQ multiplex PCR, the repertoire was profiled, and TCRdb retains in-frame clones only, with some absent. The sample has tens of thousands of clones; 65% to 85% are singletons. Sequenced: PBMCs. The receptor source for this set is a young man in good health and CMV-seronegative. Both conserved end residues are part of each CDR3. Each record gives: clone size, CDR3 length, J gene, D gene, V gene, CDR3 DNA, CDR3 protein. D genes are given only for firm matches. Clone size is not always given. Where it is, it says once, few, many or a class for expanded clones.

abundance: .; len: 15; j_gene: TRBJ1-5; d_gene: TRBD1; v_gene: TRBV6-5; CDR3nt: TGTGCCAGCAGACGGAAGGGGGCCGGCAATCAGCCCCAGCATTTT; CDR3aa: CASRRKGAGNQPQHF
abundance: .; len: 12; j_gene: TRBJ1-5; d_gene: .; v_gene: TRBV28; CDR3nt: TGTGCCAGCAGTTTAAGCGAGACCCCCCAGCATTTT; CDR3aa: CASSLSETPQHF
abundance: .; len: 12; j_gene: TRBJ2-1; d_gene: TRBD1; v_gene: TRBV30; CDR3nt: TGTGCCTGGACCGTCGACAGGGTACGGCAGTTCTTC; CDR3aa: CAWTVDRVRQFF
abundance: .; len: 14; j_gene: TRBJ1-2; d_gene: .; v_gene: TRBV18; CDR3nt: TGTGCCAGCTCACCATCGGGAGGCAACGGTGGCTACACCTTC; CDR3aa: CASSPSGGNGGYTF
abundance: few; len: 13; j_gene: TRBJ2-3; d_gene: .; v_gene: TRBV5-1; CDR3nt: TGCGCCAGCAGCTTCTCTAGCACAGATACGCAGTATTTT; CDR3aa: CASSFSSTDTQYF
abundance: .; len: 13; j_gene: TRBJ2-2; d_gene: .; v_gene: TRBV5-4; CDR3nt: TGTGCCAGCAGCCCTTTGAGCACCGGGGAGCTGTTTTTT; CDR3aa: CASSPLSTGELFF
abundance: .; len: 16; j_gene: TRBJ2-1; d_gene: TRBD1; v_gene: TRBV7-6; CDR3nt: TGTGCCAGCAGCTTAGCCCCTGGACAGGGTTGGGATGAGCAGTTCTTC; CDR3aa: CASSLAPGQGWDEQFF
abundance: .; len: 14; j_gene: TRBJ1-1; d_gene: .; v_gene: TRBV6-5; CDR3nt: TGTGCCAGCAGTTACTCGAAACTTCACCCTGAAGCTTTCTTT; CDR3aa: CASSYSKLHPEAFF
abundance: .; len: 20; j_gene: TRBJ2-5; d_gene: TRBD2; v_gene: TRBV4-3; CDR3nt: TGCGCCAGCAGCCAAGATTTGCTAGCGGGGGCCGTAGCATCAGGAGAGACCCAGTACTTC; CDR3aa: CASSQDLLAGAVASGETQYF
abundance: .; len: 14; j_gene: TRBJ2-3; d_gene: TRBD2; v_gene: TRBV5-4; CDR3nt: TGTGCCAGCAGCGGCGGGGGGGCAGCAGATACGCAGTATTTT; CDR3aa: CASSGGGAADTQYF